This T cell receptor (beta chain) came from a study of T cell responses to AZD1222 COVID-19 vaccine. Study-wide results and limits: Donors, mostly white British, included more females; clonal diversity was possibly underestimated. Per reports, nearly half of all spike-specific TCRs target regions that are unmutated in variants.

Details on this clone: Antigen unknown.

Sequencing used immunoSEQ multiplex PCR; TCRdb keeps in-frame clones, though not all of them. The sample holds approximately 99,000 clones; 90% to 95% are singletons and the top ten take around 8.4%. The trim removed 3 bases at V and 4 bases at J, leaving 4 bases unmatched. Germline V lookup: CDR1 SGHNT, CDR2 YYREEE (reference sequence). This CDR3 contains 14 residues. The TCR was taken from an adult who received the AZD1222 COVID-19 vaccine. Sequenced here: peripheral blood, sampled 28 days after the second AZD1222 dose. The chain uses TRBV5-4 and TRBJ2-5; 9 nucleotides align to TRBD2. The CDR3 region is CASSSAGGRETQYF. CDR3 bases: TGTGCCAGCAGCTCTGCGGGAGGGCGAGAGACCCAGTACTTC.